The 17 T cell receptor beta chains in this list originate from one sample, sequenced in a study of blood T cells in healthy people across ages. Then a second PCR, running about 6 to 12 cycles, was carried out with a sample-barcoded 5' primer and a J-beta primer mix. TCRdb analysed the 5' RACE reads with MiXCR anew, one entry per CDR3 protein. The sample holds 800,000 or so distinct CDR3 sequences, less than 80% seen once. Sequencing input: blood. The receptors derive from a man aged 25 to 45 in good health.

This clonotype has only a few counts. The CDR3 DNA reads TGTGCCAGCAGTTTACGGATAGCAACTAATGAAAAACTGTTTTTT. It encodes CASSLRIATNEKLFF. V gene TRBV27 combines with J gene TRBJ1-4; D ambiguous. The CDR3 runs 15 residues. Germline V gene sequence: CDR1 MNHEY, CDR2 SMNVEV (reference sequence). Trimming pared 2 bases from V and 0 bases from J, leaving 7 bases between.

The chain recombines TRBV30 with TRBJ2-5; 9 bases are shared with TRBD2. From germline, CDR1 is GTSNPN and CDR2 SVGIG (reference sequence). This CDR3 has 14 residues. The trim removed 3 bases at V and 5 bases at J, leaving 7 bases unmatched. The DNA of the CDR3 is TGTGCCTGGAGGATTGCGGGGGGGCGGGAGACCCAGTACTTC. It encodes CAWRIAGGRETQYF. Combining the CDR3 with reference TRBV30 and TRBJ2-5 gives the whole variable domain SQTIHQWPATLVQPVGSPLSLECTVEGTSNPNLYWYRQAAGRGLQLLFYSVGIGQISSEVPQNLSASRPQDRQFILSSKKLLLSDSGFYLCAWRIAGGRETQYFGPGTRLLVL.

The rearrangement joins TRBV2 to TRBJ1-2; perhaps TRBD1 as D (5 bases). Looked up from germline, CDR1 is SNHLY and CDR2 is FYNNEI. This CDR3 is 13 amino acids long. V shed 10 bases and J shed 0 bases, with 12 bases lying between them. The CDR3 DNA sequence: TGTGCCACCGGGACGGAGGCTAACTATGGCTACACCTTC. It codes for CATGTEANYGYTF.

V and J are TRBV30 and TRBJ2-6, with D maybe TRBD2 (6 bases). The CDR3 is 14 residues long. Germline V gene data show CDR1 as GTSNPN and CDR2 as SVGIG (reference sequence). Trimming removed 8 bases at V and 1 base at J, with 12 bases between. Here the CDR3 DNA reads TGTGCCACGTCCGGAGGGTCTGGGGCCAACGTCCTGACTTTC. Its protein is CATSGGSGANVLTF.

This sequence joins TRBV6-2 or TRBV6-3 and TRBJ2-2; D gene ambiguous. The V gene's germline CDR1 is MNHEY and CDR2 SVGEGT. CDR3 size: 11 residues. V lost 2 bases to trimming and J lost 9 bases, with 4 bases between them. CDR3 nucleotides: TGTGCCAGCAGTTACGCCAGGGAGCTGTTTTTT. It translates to CASSYARELFF.

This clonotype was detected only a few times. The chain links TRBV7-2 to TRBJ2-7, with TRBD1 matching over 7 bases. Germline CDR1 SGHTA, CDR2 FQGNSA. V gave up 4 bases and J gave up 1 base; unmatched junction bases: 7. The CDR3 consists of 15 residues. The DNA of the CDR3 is TGTGCCAGCAGCTGGCTGACAGGGCATTCCTACGAGCAGTACTTC. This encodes CASSWLTGHSYEQYF. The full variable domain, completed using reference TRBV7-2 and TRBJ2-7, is GAGVSQSPSNKVTEKGKDVELRCDPISGHTALYWYRQSLGQGLEFLIYFQGNSAPDKSGLPSDRFSAERTGGSVSTLTIQRTQQEDSAVYLCASSWLTGHSYEQYFGPGTRLTVT.

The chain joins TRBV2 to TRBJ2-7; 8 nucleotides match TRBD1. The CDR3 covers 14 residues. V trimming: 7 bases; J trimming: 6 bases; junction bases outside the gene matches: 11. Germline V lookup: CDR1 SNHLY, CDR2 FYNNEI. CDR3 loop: CASILGQGSGEQYF. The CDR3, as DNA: TGTGCCAGCATACTCGGACAGGGCAGTGGCGAGCAGTACTTC.

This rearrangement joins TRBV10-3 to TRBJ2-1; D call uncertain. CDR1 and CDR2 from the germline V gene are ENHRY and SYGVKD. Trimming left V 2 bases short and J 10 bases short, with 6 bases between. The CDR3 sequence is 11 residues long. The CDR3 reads CAISEMEEQFF. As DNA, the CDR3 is TGTGCCATCAGTGAGATGGAGGAGCAGTTCTTC.

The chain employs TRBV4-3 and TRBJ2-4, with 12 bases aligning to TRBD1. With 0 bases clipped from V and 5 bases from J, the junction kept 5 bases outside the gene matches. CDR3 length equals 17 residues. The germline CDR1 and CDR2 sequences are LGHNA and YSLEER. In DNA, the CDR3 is TGCGCCAGCAGCCAAGAGACGGGACAGGGGGCACAAAACATTCAGTACTTC. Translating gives CASSQETGQGAQNIQYF.

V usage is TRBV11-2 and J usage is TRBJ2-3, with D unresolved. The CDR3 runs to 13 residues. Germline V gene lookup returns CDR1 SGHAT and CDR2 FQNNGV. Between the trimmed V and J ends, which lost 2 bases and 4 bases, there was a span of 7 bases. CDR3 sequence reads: CASSLHRADTQYF. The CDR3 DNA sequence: TGTGCCAGCAGCTTACACCGGGCAGATACGCAGTATTTT. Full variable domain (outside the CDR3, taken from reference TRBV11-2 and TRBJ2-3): EAGVAQSPRYKIIEKRQSVAFWCNPISGHATLYWYQQILGQGPKLLIQFQNNGVVDDSQLPKDRFSAERLKGVDSTLKIQPAKLEDSAVYLCASSLHRADTQYFGPGTRLTVL.

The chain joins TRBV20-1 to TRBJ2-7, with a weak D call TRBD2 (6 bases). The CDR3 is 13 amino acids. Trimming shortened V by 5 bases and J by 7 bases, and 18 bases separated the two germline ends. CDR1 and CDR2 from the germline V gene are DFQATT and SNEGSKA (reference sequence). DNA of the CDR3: TGCAGTGCTGGAGGGGCAGAGTTGGGAGAGCAGTACTTC. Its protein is CSAGGAELGEQYF.

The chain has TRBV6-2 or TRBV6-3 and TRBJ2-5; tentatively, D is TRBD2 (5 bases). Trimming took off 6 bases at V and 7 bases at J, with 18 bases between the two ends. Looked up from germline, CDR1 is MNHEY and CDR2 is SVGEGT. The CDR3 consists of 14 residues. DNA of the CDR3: TGTGCCAGCAGGCCCGGACTCACACCAGGGACCCAGTACTTC. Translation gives CASRPGLTPGTQYF.

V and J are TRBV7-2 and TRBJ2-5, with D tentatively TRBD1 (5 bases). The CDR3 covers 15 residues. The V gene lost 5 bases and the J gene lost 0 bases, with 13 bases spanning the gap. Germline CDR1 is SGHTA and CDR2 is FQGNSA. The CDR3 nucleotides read TGTGCCAGCAGCCCCAAGGGGCCGTACCAAGAGACCCAGTACTTC. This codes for CASSPKGPYQETQYF.

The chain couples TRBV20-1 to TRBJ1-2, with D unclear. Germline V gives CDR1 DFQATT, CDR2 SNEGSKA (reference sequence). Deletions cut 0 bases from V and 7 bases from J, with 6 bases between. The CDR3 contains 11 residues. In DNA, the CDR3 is TGCAGTGCTAGAGATTTCTCTGGCTACACCTTC. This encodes CSARDFSGYTF.

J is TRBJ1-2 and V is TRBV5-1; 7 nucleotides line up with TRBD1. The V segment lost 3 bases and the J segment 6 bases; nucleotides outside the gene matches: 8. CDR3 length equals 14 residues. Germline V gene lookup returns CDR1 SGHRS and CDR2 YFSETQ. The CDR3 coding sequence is TGCGCCAGCAGCTCACAGAAGGGGGCCGATGGCTACACCTTC. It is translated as CASSSQKGADGYTF. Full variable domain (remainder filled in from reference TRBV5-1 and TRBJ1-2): KAGVTQTPRYLIKTRGQQVTLSCSPISGHRSVSWYQQTPGQGLQFLFEYFSETQRNKGNFPGRFSGRQFSNSRSEMNVSTLELGDSALYLCASSSQKGADGYTFGSGTRLTVV.

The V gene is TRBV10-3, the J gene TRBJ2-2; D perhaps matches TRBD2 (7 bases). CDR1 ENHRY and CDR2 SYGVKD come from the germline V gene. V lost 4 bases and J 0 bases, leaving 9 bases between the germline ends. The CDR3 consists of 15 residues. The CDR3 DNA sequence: TGTGCCATCAGTGGGGAGGGGGCGAACACCGGGGAGCTGTTTTTT. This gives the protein CAISGEGANTGELFF.

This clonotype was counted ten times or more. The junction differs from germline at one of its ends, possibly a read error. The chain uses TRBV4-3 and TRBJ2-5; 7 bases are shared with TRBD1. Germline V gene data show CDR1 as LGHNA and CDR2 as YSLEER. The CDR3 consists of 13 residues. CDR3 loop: CASSQGGRETQYF. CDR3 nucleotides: TGTGCCAGCAGCCAAGGGGGCCGGGAGACCCAGTACTTC.